These 23 T cell receptor beta chains share one sample of origin, sequenced in a study of beta chain features in type 1 diabetes. The study reverse transcribed the entire isolated RNA, so it sequenced expressed TCRB transcripts. Repertoires were generated with immunoSEQ multiplex PCR, while TCRdb's copy carries only in-frame clones and drops some. The sample lists 300,000 to 350,000 clones, less than 10% occurring once. The sample was central memory CD4+ T cells from blood. These receptors were taken from a woman between 18 and 29 years old in good health.

CDR3 residues: CASSFVGSTQYF. The CDR3 nucleotides are TGTGCCAGCAGTTTTGTGGGGTCTACGCAGTATTTT. J is TRBJ2-3 and V is TRBV28; the D is unclear. The CDR3 is 12 residues long. V lost 3 bases to trimming and J lost 8 bases, with 9 bases between them. CDR1 is MDHEN and CDR2 is SYDVKM in the germline V gene.

This clone was observed a few times. The rearrangement links TRBV7-2 to TRBJ2-3; D is undetermined. This CDR3 has 11 amino acids. Looked up from germline, CDR1 is SGHTA and CDR2 is FQGNSA. The V gene lost 5 bases and the J gene lost 7 bases, with 7 bases spanning the gap. This CDR3 is CASSEENTQYF. In DNA form, the CDR3 reads TGTGCCAGCAGCGAGGAGAATACGCAGTATTTT.

This chain joins TRBV18 and TRBJ1-3, with no clear D. CDR1 and CDR2 (germline): KGHSH, LQKENI. V was trimmed by 4 bases and J by 1 base, leaving 5 bases between them. The CDR3 has 13 residues. The CDR3 region is CASSQGSGNTIYF. CDR3 coding DNA: TGTGCCAGCTCACAGGGATCTGGAAACACCATATATTTT.

This clone has a handful of counts. This is likely an artifact of a read error, given a far larger clone one base away. Other DNA sequences from this sample encode an identical CDR3 as well. V is TRBV27 and J is TRBJ2-5; D not resolved. Between the trimmed V and J ends, which lost 2 bases and 5 bases, there was a span of 3 bases. Germline V CDR1 and CDR2: MNHEY, SMNVEV (reference sequence). The CDR3 consists of 11 residues. CDR3 sequence (DNA): TGTGCCAGCAGTTTAGGGGAGACCCAGTACTTC. This gives the protein CASSLGETQYF.

This clone was observed a handful of times. The J gene is TRBJ1-2, the V gene TRBV2, with D possibly being TRBD1 (6 bases). Trimming removed 7 bases at V and 0 bases at J, with 12 bases between. Germline V CDR1 and CDR2: SNHLY, FYNNEI. The CDR3 extends over 14 amino acids. Here the CDR3 DNA reads TGTGCCAGCAAGGGGGACGGAGCTAACTATGGCTACACCTTC. This translates into CASKGDGANYGYTF.

This rearrangement joins TRBV19 to TRBJ2-1; 13 nucleotides align to TRBD2. CDR1 LNHDA and CDR2 SQIVND come from the germline V gene (reference sequence). V was clipped by 5 bases and J by 3 bases; unmatched bases: 7. This CDR3 is 17 amino acids long. CDR3 bases: TGTGCCAGTAGTGCGCCGGGACTAGCGGGACTCTACAATGAGCAGTTCTTC. Translating gives CASSAPGLAGLYNEQFF.

This clone has a handful of counts. The chain combines TRBV2 with TRBJ1-2, with no clear D. Deletions cut 6 bases from V and 7 bases from J, with 9 bases between. CDR3 size: 11 residues. CDR1 SNHLY and CDR2 FYNNEI come from the germline V gene. The CDR3 sequence: CASRTLGGYTF. The CDR3 DNA is TGTGCCAGCAGGACGCTTGGTGGCTACACCTTC.

This chain joins TRBV7-2 and TRBJ2-5; maybe TRBD1 (6 bases). CDR1 is SGHTA and CDR2 is FQGNSA in the germline V gene. The CDR3 covers 14 residues. V shed 4 bases and J shed 5 bases, with 14 bases lying between them. The CDR3 DNA is TGTGCCAGCAGCTCGTTCGCAGGGGACGAGACCCAGTACTTC. Its translation is CASSSFAGDETQYF.

This clone was picked up many times. The V call is TRBV7-8, the J call TRBJ2-5; 7 positions agree with TRBD1. Germline CDR1 is SGHVS and CDR2 is FQNEAQ. Trimming removed 7 bases from V and 5 bases from J; junction bases left unmatched: 10. This CDR3 region has 14 residues. The chain's CDR3 is CASTKRQGSETQYF. DNA of the CDR3: TGTGCCAGCACCAAAAGACAGGGATCGGAGACCCAGTACTTC.

Many counts were recorded for this clone. Other DNA sequences in the same sample also yield this CDR3. The V gene is TRBV2, the J gene TRBJ1-1; no clear D. Germline V gives CDR1 SNHLY, CDR2 FYNNEI. The CDR3 covers 12 residues. V was cut by 7 bases and J by 4 bases, with 10 bases left in between. CDR3 amino acids: CASNSGPTEAFF. CDR3 bases: TGTGCCAGCAACAGCGGGCCCACTGAAGCTTTCTTT.

This clone was counted only a few times. The V gene is TRBV6-6, the J gene TRBJ2-1; the match to TRBD2 covers 11 bases. The junction had 8 bases not matched to a gene; V was cut back by 7 bases and J by 6 bases. CDR3 length equals 15 residues. Germline CDR1 and CDR2: MNHNY and SVGAGI (reference sequence). The CDR3 bases are TGTGCCAGCAAATCTACTAGCGGGAGCTCCAATGAGCAGTTCTTC. Protein product: CASKSTSGSSNEQFF.

The CDR3 DNA sequence: TGTGCCATCAGTGGGCAGGGGGGCTTTCAGCCCCAGCATTTT. Translation gives CAISGQGGFQPQHF. The chain carries TRBV10-3 and TRBJ1-5, with 7 bases matching TRBD1. CDR3 length: 14 residues. Germline CDR1 and CDR2: ENHRY and SYGVKD. V was pared by 4 bases and J by 6 bases, with 6 bases of the junction left unmatched.

The chain is built from TRBV9 and TRBJ2-3; 7 nucleotides line up with TRBD2. V was pared by 5 bases and J by 1 base, with 10 bases of the junction left unmatched. The CDR3 is 16 residues long. Germline assignment: CDR1 SGDLS and CDR2 YYNGEE. CDR3 sequence (DNA): TGTGCCAGCAGGCCGCTAGCGGTCCAACGCACAGATACGCAGTATTTT. It translates to CASRPLAVQRTDTQYF.

This clone was recorded at least ten times. V is TRBV4-2 and J is TRBJ2-7; D gene uncertain. The CDR3 loop spans 14 amino acids. CDR1 and CDR2 from the germline V gene are LGHNA and YNFKEQ. The germline V and J ends were trimmed by 0 bases and 3 bases, with 9 bases remaining between them. The CDR3 sequence: CASSQDLHNYEQYF. CDR3 DNA sequence: TGTGCCAGCAGCCAAGATCTCCACAACTACGAGCAGTACTTC.

This clone was detected only a few times. The chain employs TRBV5-1 and TRBJ2-3, with D possibly matching TRBD1 (6 bases). Trimming cost V 2 bases and J 6 bases, with 10 bases left between them. This CDR3 region has 13 residues. Per the germline V gene, CDR1 is SGHRS and CDR2 is YFSETQ. CDR3 protein: CASSLQGSDTQYF. The CDR3 coding sequence is TGCGCCAGCAGCTTACAGGGATCGGATACGCAGTATTTT.

In this sample, this clone turned up a few times. The chain combines TRBV15 with TRBJ2-1; D gene uncertain. Trimming took off 4 bases at V and 9 bases at J, with 10 bases between the two ends. CDR1 and CDR2 from the germline V gene are LNHNV and YYDKDF (reference sequence). The CDR3 has 12 amino acids. In DNA, the CDR3 is TGTGCCACCAGCACCCAGGAAAGTGAGCAGTTCTTC. Its protein is CATSTQESEQFF.

This clone has ten or more counts. The V and J genes are TRBV9 and TRBJ2-1; TRBD2 matches at 13 bases. V dropped 4 bases and J dropped 10; count of bases not matched to a gene: 8. Germline lookup yields CDR1 SGDLS and CDR2 YYNGEE. The CDR3 is 15 amino acids. CDR3 in amino acids: CASSLLAGGPGEQFF. As DNA, the CDR3 is TGTGCCAGCAGCTTACTAGCGGGAGGGCCTGGAGAGCAGTTCTTC.

This rearrangement joins TRBV10-3 to TRBJ2-1; 8 bases agree with TRBD2. The germline CDR1 and CDR2 sequences are ENHRY and SYGVKD. V lost 0 bases to trimming and J lost 8 bases; unmatched junction nucleotides: 6. The CDR3 is made up of 15 amino acids. The CDR3 DNA is TGTGCCATCAGTGAGTCGAAGGGACTAGTCCATGAGCAGTTCTTC. The encoded protein is CAISESKGLVHEQFF.

The rearrangement links TRBV4-2 to TRBJ1-5; D is possibly TRBD1 (5 bases). Trimming took off 3 bases at V and 2 bases at J, with 14 bases between the two ends. The CDR3 length is 16 residues. From germline, CDR1 is LGHNA and CDR2 YNFKEQ. CDR3 sequence: CASSQANTGRNQPQHF. In DNA form, the CDR3 reads TGTGCCAGCAGCCAGGCAAACACGGGACGCAATCAGCCCCAGCATTTT.

The chain has TRBV5-6 and TRBJ1-1; possibly TRBD1 for D (5 bases). V shed 4 bases and J shed 4 bases, with 17 bases lying between them. The germline gives CDR1 SGHDT, CDR2 YYEEEE. There are 15 residues in the CDR3. The CDR3: CASSRFGRVATEAFF. In DNA, the CDR3 is TGTGCCAGCAGCCGCTTCGGCAGGGTGGCCACTGAAGCTTTCTTT.

This clone was counted only a few times. The chain is built from TRBV18 and TRBJ2-2; D is unclear. This CDR3 is built from 13 residues. Trimming removed 2 bases at V and 6 bases at J, with 7 bases between. The germline CDR1 and CDR2 sequences are KGHSH and LQKENI. This chain's CDR3 is CASSPRFPGELFF. CDR3 nucleotides: TGTGCCAGCTCACCAAGGTTCCCCGGGGAGCTGTTTTTT.

This rearrangement joins TRBV6-1 to TRBJ1-2, with 7 bases that match TRBD1. The CDR3 totals 14 residues. The V gene end was trimmed by 3 bases and the J gene end by 6 bases; junction bases not matched to a gene: 7. Per germline, CDR1 MNHNS and CDR2 SASEGT. In DNA, the CDR3 is TGTGCCAGCAGTGAGAGACAGGGACGAGATGGCTACACCTTC. Translating it yields CASSERQGRDGYTF.

The rearrangement uses TRBV10-3 and TRBJ2-1; 8 bases match TRBD2. The germline CDR1 and CDR2 sequences are ENHRY and SYGVKD. The CDR3 runs to 18 residues. Trimming at V came to 6 bases and at J to 3 bases, leaving 16 bases not matched to a gene. CDR3: CAISRDLAGGGSYNEQFF. In DNA form, the CDR3 reads TGTGCCATCAGCCGAGACCTAGCGGGTGGTGGGAGCTACAATGAGCAGTTCTTC.